One TCR beta chain is described in this entry. Antigen unknown. Sequencing was performed with immunoSEQ multiplex PCR; in TCRdb, only in-frame clones are kept and a portion is missing. The table records about 56,000 clones, 65% to 90% of them present only once. The data are from a study of T cell responses to AZD1222 COVID-19 vaccine. Points from the study as a whole: Unmutated variant regions reportedly attract nearly half of all spike-specific TCRs. Only after the peak T cell response were repertoires sampled.

This CDR3 is 13 amino acids long. V lost 4 bases and J 9 bases, leaving 10 bases between the germline ends. The source is an adult who received the AZD1222 COVID-19 vaccine. Sample: peripheral blood, taken 28 days after the second AZD1222 dose. The gene calls are TRBV12-3 or TRBV12-4 and TRBJ1-6, with D hard to call. CDR3 residues: CASSSFLSSPLHF. The CDR3 bases are TGTGCCAGCAGTTCGTTTCTAAGTTCACCCCTCCACTTT.